A single T cell receptor (beta chain) is shown here with its context. The data belong to a study of shared clonotypes between healthy human individuals. CDR1 is MNHEY, CDR2 SMNVEV, per germline (reference sequence). The CDR3 runs 14 residues. The ends lost 6 bases at V and 6 bases at J; junction bases unmatched: 8. Here immunoSEQ multiplex PCR was the method, and the copy in TCRdb shows in-frame clones only, minus some. The sample carries 2,500,000 or so clones, around 93% recorded once. The chain joins TRBV27 to TRBJ1-2, with 9 bases that match TRBD1. This receptor was taken from a man between 18 and 29 years old in good health. Some clones in this sample may be carry-over from other donors' samples. Specimen: naive CD4+ T cells from PBMCs. Indicated subset: CD45RA+ positively selected. The CDR3 DNA reads as TGTGCCAGCAGGCTACAGGGGGCCTCCGATGGCTACACCTTC. Encoded protein: CASRLQGASDGYTF.